What follows are 12 T cell receptor beta chains derived from one specimen sequenced in a study of cytomegalovirus exposure and HLA in healthy donors. The PCR contained 60 Vbeta and 13 Jbeta primers. TCRdb's copy holds only in-frame clones and misses some; the assay was immunoSEQ multiplex PCR. There are 140,000 to 150,000 clones in the sample, with 0.75% to 1% held by the top ten. Sequencing was carried out using PBMCs. All receptors derive from a male donor in good health and CMV-seronegative.

This CDR3 reads CSVASGTSTGELFF. Here the CDR3 DNA reads TGCAGCGTGGCCTCCGGGACATCGACCGGGGAGCTGTTTTTT. The rearrangement links TRBV29-1 to TRBJ2-2; D possibly corresponds to TRBD1 (6 bases). Germline values: CDR1 SQVTM, CDR2 ANQGSEA. CDR3 length equals 14 residues. Trimming stripped 6 bases from V and 5 bases from J, with 16 bases between.

The rearrangement links TRBV7-9 to TRBJ2-1, with 10 bases aligning to TRBD2. This CDR3 spans 16 amino acids. V lost 5 bases and J lost 8; bases outside the gene matches: 12. CDR1 and CDR2 (germline): SEHNR, FQNEAQ (reference sequence). For the CDR3, the DNA is TGTGCCAGCAGCCATGCGACTAGCGGGTTGGGCGATGAGCAGTTCTTC. It yields the protein CASSHATSGLGDEQFF.

The V gene is TRBV6-6, the J gene TRBJ2-1; D is unclear. The germline V gene has CDR1 MNHNY and CDR2 SVGAGI (reference sequence). Trimming pared 5 bases from V and 8 bases from J, leaving 7 bases between. The CDR3 is 11 amino acids. CDR3 DNA: TGTGCCAGCAGTCCGAAGCATGAGCAGTTCTTC. Its protein is CASSPKHEQFF.

The gene calls are TRBV28 and TRBJ2-7; D is possibly TRBD2 (5 bases). The V end lost 6 bases, the J end lost 5 bases, and 14 bases lay between the germline ends. Germline-derived CDR1 and CDR2 are MDHEN and SYDVKM. The CDR3 totals 13 residues. DNA for the CDR3: TGTGCCAGCAGCCTCCTGCGGGTGCACGAGCAGTACTTC. Residues: CASSLLRVHEQYF.

CDR3 in DNA: TGCGCCAGCAGCTTGGTTGGCTGGGAAGCTTTCTTT. This sequence encodes CASSLVGWEAFF. The rearrangement joins TRBV5-1 to TRBJ1-1, with unresolved D. Germline CDR1 and CDR2: SGHRS and YFSETQ. V lost 0 bases and J lost 8, with 8 bases in between. This CDR3 comprises 12 residues. Drawing the rest from reference TRBV5-1 and TRBJ1-1, the complete variable domain is KAGVTQTPRYLIKTRGQQVTLSCSPISGHRSVSWYQQTPGQGLQFLFEYFSETQRNKGNFPGRFSGRQFSNSRSEMNVSTLELGDSALYLCASSLVGWEAFFGQGTRLTVV.

The chain uses TRBV5-1 and TRBJ1-1; possibly TRBD1 for D (6 bases). V shed 1 base and J shed 2 bases, with 9 bases lying between them. The CDR3 totals 14 residues. CDR1 is SGHRS and CDR2 is YFSETQ in the germline V gene. In DNA, the CDR3 is TGCGCCAGCAGCTTGCAGGGGCGAAACACTGAAGCTTTCTTT. This translates into CASSLQGRNTEAFF.

The V gene is TRBV7-6, the J gene TRBJ1-4; D possibly corresponds to TRBD1 (6 bases). CDR3 length equals 15 residues. Trimming shortened V by 5 bases and J by 4 bases, and 14 bases separated the two germline ends. The germline CDR1 and CDR2 sequences are SGHVS and FNYEAQ. This chain's CDR3 is CASSQAGAHNEKLFF. CDR3 DNA sequence: TGTGCCAGCAGCCAGGCAGGGGCTCATAATGAAAAACTGTTTTTT.

The rearrangement joins TRBV5-4 to TRBJ2-7; D gene uncertain. Trimming cost V 3 bases and J 4 bases, with 5 bases left between them. CDR3 length equals 11 residues. Germline V CDR1 and CDR2: SGHNT, YYREEE (reference sequence). The CDR3 DNA is TGTGCCAGCAGCTCAGGATACGAGCAGTACTTC. Its translation is CASSSGYEQYF.

The chain uses TRBV6-6 and TRBJ1-1; D is uncertain. This CDR3 region has 15 residues. CDR1 is MNHNY, CDR2 SVGAGI, per germline (reference sequence). The V end lost 6 bases, the J end lost 1 base, and 15 bases lay between the germline ends. CDR3 coding DNA: TGTGCCAGCAGCCCCATCACCGCGGGGAACACTGAAGCTTTCTTT. As protein: CASSPITAGNTEAFF.

The chain combines TRBV4-2 with TRBJ2-7; D unclear. V was trimmed by 0 bases and J by 0 bases, leaving 6 bases between them. Germline V gene data show CDR1 as LGHNA and CDR2 as YNFKEQ. The CDR3 covers 14 residues. CDR3 region: CASSQDFLSYEQYF. For the CDR3, the DNA is TGTGCCAGCAGCCAAGACTTCCTCTCCTACGAGCAGTACTTC.

The chain employs TRBV15 and TRBJ2-5; D remains ambiguous. Germline V gives CDR1 LNHNV, CDR2 YYDKDF (reference sequence). This CDR3 is 14 amino acids long. The V and J ends lost 5 bases and 1 base respectively, with 11 bases between them. CDR3 amino acids: CATSPLRPQETQYF. The DNA for the CDR3 is TGTGCCACCAGCCCTCTGCGGCCCCAAGAGACCCAGTACTTC.

The chain has TRBV5-1 and TRBJ2-1, with TRBD2 identical over 8 bases. V trimming: 0 bases; J trimming: 10 bases; junction bases outside the gene matches: 9. The CDR3 loop spans 15 amino acids. CDR1 and CDR2 from the germline V gene are SGHRS and YFSETQ. This chain's CDR3 is CASSLDGLAPDEQFF. CDR3 nucleotides: TGCGCCAGCAGCTTGGACGGACTAGCCCCGGACGAGCAGTTCTTC.